The 8 T cell receptor beta chains below all came from one sample that was sequenced in a study of patients and donors after allogeneic stem cell transplantation. TCRdb ran MiXCR on the RT-PCR reads and lists one entry per CDR3 protein. The sample holds under 200,000 distinct CDR3 sequences, approximately 31% seen once. Sequenced material: blood, either unsorted or a sorted T cell fraction (not recorded which). The receptors stem from a human donor who was either an allogeneic HSCT recipient or a stem cell or donor lymphocyte infusion donor (not recorded which). It is not recorded whose cells these are; they may come from a transplant donor.

This clonotype was recorded many times. This CDR3 reads CSASTGYFSQPQHF. Written as DNA, the CDR3 is TGCAGTGCTAGCACAGGGTACTTCAGTCAGCCCCAGCATTTT. V usage is TRBV20-1 and J usage is TRBJ1-5; D is perhaps TRBD1 (6 bases). Germline values: CDR1 DFQATT, CDR2 SNEGSKA (reference sequence). Trimming pared 3 bases from V and 6 bases from J, leaving 15 bases between. The CDR3 totals 14 residues.

The table lists this clonotype with many counts. The J gene is TRBJ1-4, the V gene TRBV29-1; TRBD1 might be the D (5 bases). CDR3 size: 14 residues. Trimming left V 6 bases short and J 4 bases short, with 15 bases between. CDR1 SQVTM and CDR2 ANQGSEA come from the germline V gene. The CDR3 nucleotides are TGCAGCGTGTCCATCAGGGTCAATAATGAAAAACTGTTTTTT. Translation gives CSVSIRVNNEKLFF. The full variable domain, its missing parts supplied by reference TRBV29-1 and TRBJ1-4, is SAVISQKPSRDICQRGTSLTIQCQVDSQVTMMFWYRQQPGQSLTLIATANQGSEATYESGFVIDKFPISRPNLTFSTLTVSNMSPEDSSIYLCSVSIRVNNEKLFFGSGTQLSVL.

This clonotype was seen repeatedly, ten times or more. This chain uses TRBV20-1 with TRBJ1-2; 7 bases align to TRBD1. V lost 1 base, J lost 1 base, and 3 bases stayed unmatched. The CDR3 has 14 residues. Germline-derived CDR1 and CDR2 are DFQATT and SNEGSKA (reference sequence). CDR3 DNA: TGCAGTGCTAGAGGGGGACAGAATAACTATGGCTACACCTTC. It is translated as CSARGGQNNYGYTF.

The chain carries TRBV6-1 and TRBJ1-2, with 9 bases identical to TRBD1. The V gene's germline CDR1 is MNHNS and CDR2 SASEGT. The ends lost 6 bases at V and 6 bases at J; junction bases unmatched: 5. This CDR3 contains 13 residues. The CDR3 region is CASRSRDRDGYTF. The CDR3, as DNA: TGTGCCAGCAGATCCCGGGACAGGGATGGCTACACCTTC.

The chain employs TRBV5-6 and TRBJ2-3, with 9 bases that match TRBD2. Trimming removed 5 bases from V and 4 bases from J; junction bases left unmatched: 5. Germline V gives CDR1 SGHDT, CDR2 YYEEEE. The CDR3 runs to 14 residues. The CDR3 is CASSTAGGPDTQYF. CDR3 nucleotide sequence: TGTGCCAGCAGTACAGCGGGAGGACCAGATACGCAGTATTTT.

In its sample, this clonotype was seen a few times. The gene calls are TRBV12-3 or TRBV12-4 and TRBJ2-3, with TRBD2 identical over 9 bases. V lost 2 bases and J lost 1; bases outside the gene matches: 13. The length of the CDR3 is 19 residues. The CDR3 sequence is CASSLRLAGYKAGTDTQYF. The CDR3, as DNA: TGTGCCAGCAGTTTACGGCTAGCGGGGTACAAAGCCGGCACAGATACGCAGTATTTT.

This clonotype was detected only a few times. The chain links TRBV12-3 or TRBV12-4 to TRBJ2-6, with D tentatively TRBD1 (6 bases). V was cut by 7 bases and J by 3 bases, with 16 bases left in between. The CDR3 loop spans 16 amino acids. For the CDR3, the DNA is TGTGCCAGCATCCGACAGGCTGAAGATGGGGCCAACGTCCTGACTTTC. Residues: CASIRQAEDGANVLTF.

The DNA of the CDR3 is TGTGCCAGCAGCTTATGGAGGGGAAATGAGCAGTTCTTC. This sequence encodes CASSLWRGNEQFF. The chain employs TRBV11-2 and TRBJ2-1, with a weak D call TRBD2 (6 bases). Germline CDR1 reads SGHAT; CDR2 reads FQNNGV. Trimming took 2 bases from V and 7 from J, leaving 9 bases between them. CDR3 length: 13 amino acids.